These 8 T cell receptor beta chains came from one sample sequenced in a study of blood T cell repertoires in COVID-19. The method was immunoSEQ multiplex PCR; TCRdb's version includes in-frame clones alone and lacks a portion of them. The sample carries tens of thousands of clones, roughly 79% recorded once. The sequencing input was peripheral blood. These receptors were collected from a man aged 65 to 79 with acute or convalescent COVID-19.

This chain uses TRBV29-1 with TRBJ1-4; 7 bases agree with TRBD1. The germline CDR1 and CDR2 sequences are SQVTM and ANQGSEA. V lost 7 bases and J lost 5; bases outside the gene matches: 4. This CDR3 is built from 12 residues. CDR3 sequence: CSGGQMNEKLFF. Written as DNA, the CDR3 is TGCAGCGGGGGACAGATGAATGAAAAACTGTTTTTT.

The genes are TRBV19 and TRBJ2-1; D is ambiguous. There are 12 residues in the CDR3. The V end was cut by 4 bases, the J end by 6 bases, with 7 bases between. Germline V gene lookup returns CDR1 LNHDA and CDR2 SQIVND (reference sequence). CDR3 bases: TGTGCCAGTAGTAGGCGGCTCAATGAGCAGTTCTTC. Translating it yields CASSRRLNEQFF.

The chain links TRBV28 to TRBJ1-4; D is unclear. V dropped 3 bases and J dropped 3 bases, with 8 bases sitting between them. The germline V gene encodes CDR1 MDHEN and CDR2 SYDVKM. The CDR3 has 14 residues. The CDR3 spells CASSLSGPNEKLFF. DNA for the CDR3: TGTGCCAGCAGTTTGTCTGGGCCTAATGAAAAACTGTTTTTT.

This chain joins TRBV9 and TRBJ2-7; possibly TRBD2 for D (6 bases). CDR3 size: 14 residues. The V gene lost 3 bases and the J gene lost 3 bases, with 13 bases spanning the gap. Germline V CDR1 and CDR2: SGDLS, YYNGEE. The CDR3 here is CASSAVGGDYEQYF. DNA for the CDR3: TGTGCCAGCAGCGCAGTAGGAGGGGACTACGAGCAGTACTTC.

V and J are TRBV11-2 and TRBJ1-2, with a weak D call TRBD1 (5 bases). Per germline, CDR1 SGHAT and CDR2 FQNNGV. V lost 4 bases and J 7 bases, leaving 28 bases between the germline ends. This CDR3 comprises 18 residues. CDR3 residues: CASSSRFPGDPSSSGYTF. The DNA of the CDR3 is TGTGCCAGCAGCTCGCGCTTTCCGGGGGACCCAAGTAGTAGTGGCTACACCTTC.

This clone appeared a single time. J is TRBJ2-1 and V is TRBV10-2, with 8 bases matching TRBD2. The CDR3 runs to 13 residues. Germline lookup yields CDR1 WSHSY and CDR2 SAAADI. J lost 4 bases, V lost 9 bases, and 5 bases had no gene match. DNA of the CDR3: TGCGCCAGTCGACTAGCGAGGTACAATGAGCAGTTCTTC. Protein: CASRLARYNEQFF.

This sequence joins TRBV28 and TRBJ2-7; D perhaps matches TRBD1 (6 bases). The germline V and J ends were trimmed by 8 bases and 3 bases, with 20 bases remaining between them. This CDR3 has 15 amino acids. The V gene's germline CDR1 is MDHEN and CDR2 SYDVKM. Here the CDR3 reads CASSPSGTQNYEQYF. CDR3 in DNA: TGTGCCAGCTCGCCATCCGGGACACAAAACTACGAGCAGTACTTC.

The V gene is TRBV5-6, the J gene TRBJ2-5; D remains unclear. The V end lost 0 bases, the J end lost 1 base, and 7 bases lay between the germline ends. CDR1 and CDR2 (germline): SGHDT, YYEEEE. The CDR3 length is 14 residues. The CDR3 spells CASSLVATQETQYF. CDR3 coding DNA: TGTGCCAGCAGCTTGGTGGCCACCCAAGAGACCCAGTACTTC.